The TCR beta chain described here comes from a study of cytomegalovirus exposure and HLA in healthy donors. Details on this clone: Its cognate antigen is unknown.

Study results and caveats: High sensitivity and specificity were reportedly achieved when the classifier diagnosed cytomegalovirus status. It was only CMV serostatus that was available as immune exposure information.

The study ran its PCR with 60 Vbeta and 13 Jbeta primers. The table came from immunoSEQ multiplex PCR; TCRdb's copy has only in-frame clones and leaves some out. Of under 200,000 clones in the sample, more than 75% are singletons; the top ten hold 2.5% to 3%. The source is a man aged 25-45 years in good health and CMV-seropositive. The sequenced material came from PBMCs.

This chain's CDR3 is CASSPIHDRENEQFF. The CDR3 coding sequence is TGTGCCAGCAGCCCGATACACGACAGGGAGAATGAGCAGTTCTTC. The chain has TRBV7-9 and TRBJ2-1; 7 bases align to TRBD1. This CDR3 is built from 15 residues. Per germline, CDR1 SEHNR and CDR2 FQNEAQ (reference sequence). The V gene end was trimmed by 5 bases and the J gene end by 7 bases; junction bases not matched to a gene: 11.